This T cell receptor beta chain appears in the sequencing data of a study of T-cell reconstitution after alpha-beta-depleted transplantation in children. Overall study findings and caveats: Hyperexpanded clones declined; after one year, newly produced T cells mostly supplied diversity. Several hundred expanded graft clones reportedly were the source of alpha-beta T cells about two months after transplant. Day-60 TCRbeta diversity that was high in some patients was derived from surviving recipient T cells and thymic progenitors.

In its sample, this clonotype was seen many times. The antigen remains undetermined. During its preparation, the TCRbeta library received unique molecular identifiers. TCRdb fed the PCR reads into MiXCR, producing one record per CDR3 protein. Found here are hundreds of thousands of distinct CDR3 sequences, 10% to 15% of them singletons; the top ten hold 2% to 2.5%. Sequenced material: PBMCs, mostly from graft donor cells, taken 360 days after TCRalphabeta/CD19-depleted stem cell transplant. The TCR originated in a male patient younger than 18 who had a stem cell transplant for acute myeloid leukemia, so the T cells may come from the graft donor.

The CDR3 loop is CASSNGTPVYEQYF. Here the CDR3 DNA reads TGTGCCAGCAGCAACGGGACGCCGGTCTACGAGCAGTACTTC. This chain joins TRBV11-2 and TRBJ2-7, with D perhaps TRBD1 or TRBD2 (5 bases each). This CDR3 has 14 amino acids. Germline V lookup: CDR1 SGHAT, CDR2 FQNNGV. Trimming removed 5 bases at V and 3 bases at J, with 14 bases between. Using reference TRBV11-2 and TRBJ2-7 for the parts outside the CDR3, the full variable domain is EAGVAQSPRYKIIEKRQSVAFWCNPISGHATLYWYQQILGQGPKLLIQFQNNGVVDDSQLPKDRFSAERLKGVDSTLKIQPAKLEDSAVYLCASSNGTPVYEQYFGPGTRLTVT.